This T cell receptor beta chain appears in the sequencing data of a study of T cell repertoires in cytomegalovirus infection. Study in general: Use of recently identified HLA-C-restricted and well-studied HLA-B-restricted CMV epitopes was part of the study. Public signatures in TCR beta pointed to CMV infection and matching HLA type. Broader study findings: Dominant in the ex vivo response were TCR beta clonotypes restricted by HLA-C and specific for CMV.

Trimming removed 4 bases from V and 6 bases from J, with 9 bases in between. The CDR3 is 12 residues long. Each CDR3 protein gets one entry after TCRdb re-called the reads with MiXCR. The table shows roughly 87,000 distinct CDR3 sequences, with 29% occurring only once. This clonotype was seen a single time. What it binds is not known. This receptor was obtained from a human donor in good health (CMV status not recorded). Some clones in this sample may be carry-over from other donors' samples. The chain couples TRBV12-3 or TRBV12-4 to TRBJ2-5; D not certain. The starting material was CD8+ T cells from cultured PBMCs, obtained from culture after CMV antigen stimulation. The CDR3 sequence: CASSSLDQTQYF. The CDR3 DNA follows: TGTGCCAGCAGTTCCCTGGACCAGACCCAGTACTTC.